The rows below give T cell receptor beta chains drawn from one sample of a study of cytomegalovirus exposure and HLA in healthy donors. Libraries were prepared by immunoSEQ multiplex PCR; TCRdb keeps only in-frame clonotypes and omits some of them. The table includes about 140,000 clones, 70% to 90% detected once. Sequencing used PBMCs. The receptors were gathered from a man in his fifties in good health and CMV-seronegative. Both conserved end residues are part of each CDR3. A D gene is named only where the DNA matches it firmly. Clone size appears in some rows only: once, few, many, or a class for an expanded clone.

V gene	D gene	J gene	CDR3 length	clone size	CDR3 DNA	CDR3 protein
TRBV19	TRBD2	TRBJ2-7	15	.	TGTGCCAGTAGTTCAATAGCGGGGGCCCCATCGGAGCAGTACTTC	CASSSIAGAPSEQYF
TRBV6-6	TRBD1	TRBJ1-5	15	.	TGTGCCAGCAGACCTACAGGGGCGCGGGATCAGCCCCAGCATTTT	CASRPTGARDQPQHF
TRBV4-2	.	TRBJ2-3	18	.	TGTGCCAGCAGCCCCACCGGAGGCAGACCCGGCAGCACAGATACGCAGTATTTT	CASSPTGGRPGSTDTQYF
TRBV2	.	TRBJ2-7	11	once	TGTGCCAGCGACTACTCCTACGAGCAGTACTTC	CASDYSYEQYF
TRBV28	.	TRBJ1-4	13	few	TGTGCCAGCAGTTTGGGAGGAGGTGAAAAACTGTTTTTT	CASSLGGGEKLFF
TRBV25-1	TRBD1	TRBJ1-5	15	.	TGTGCCAGCCCCCCTTGGACAGGGGGGAATCAGCCCCAGCATTTT	CASPPWTGGNQPQHF
TRBV5-1	.	TRBJ2-5	15	.	TGCGCCAGCAGCTTGGGGGGAGCTTCTGAAGAGACCCAGTACTTC	CASSLGGASEETQYF
TRBV29-1	TRBD2	TRBJ2-2	18	.	TGCAGCGTTAATCTAGGGACTAGCGGGGCACTGAACACCGGGGAGCTGTTTTTT	CSVNLGTSGALNTGELFF
TRBV6-5	TRBD1	TRBJ2-6	15	.	TGTGCCAGCAGCCCGGGACAGGGTTGGGCCAACGTCCTGACTTTC	CASSPGQGWANVLTF
TRBV27	.	TRBJ1-2	14	.	TGTGCCAGCAGGTCATCACAGAATAACTATGGCTACACCTTC	CASRSSQNNYGYTF
TRBV6-5	TRBD1	TRBJ2-7	15	once	TGTGCCAGCAGTCCAGACGGGACAGGCATCTACGAGCAGTACTTC	CASSPDGTGIYEQYF
TRBV30	.	TRBJ1-2	12	.	TGTGCCTGGAGTGCAAACAGGGATGGCTACACCTTC	CAWSANRDGYTF
TRBV5-1	.	TRBJ2-3	14	few	TGCGCCAGCAGCTTTGACAGGAGCACAGATACGCAGTATTTT	CASSFDRSTDTQYF
TRBV7-9	.	TRBJ2-7	15	.	TGTGCCAGCAGCCCCGGAGGGCCCATTGGAGGCGAGCAGTACTTC	CASSPGGPIGGEQYF
TRBV28	TRBD1	TRBJ2-2	18	.	TGTGCCAGCAGTCTACCGATTGACAGGGGGCATGGTACCGGGGAGCTGTTTTTT	CASSLPIDRGHGTGELFF
TRBV6-5	.	TRBJ1-2	14	.	TGTGCCAGCAGCATAGATAGAGGAAACTATGGCTACACCTTC	CASSIDRGNYGYTF
TRBV6-6	TRBD1	TRBJ1-5	16	.	TGTGCCAGCAGCTTAACAGGGGGGAGCACAGGTCAGCCCCAGCATTTT	CASSLTGGSTGQPQHF
TRBV19	TRBD1	TRBJ2-3	13	.	TGTGCCAGTAGTACGACAGGGACAGATACGCAGTATTTT	CASSTTGTDTQYF